Presented here are 22 T cell receptor beta chains from one specimen sequenced in a study of shared clonotypes between healthy human individuals. TCRdb's copy holds only in-frame clones and misses some; the assay was immunoSEQ multiplex PCR. The sample gives about 700,000 clones, around 92% of which show up once; roughly 24% is in the top ten. CD45RO-negative, CCR7-selected cells formed the naive CD8 fraction, which excluded terminally differentiated effector memory CD45RA+ cells. What was sequenced was naive CD8+ T cells sorted from blood. The receptors were gathered from a man aged 25-45 years in good health.

The chain uses TRBV4-1 and TRBJ2-7; perhaps D is TRBD1 or TRBD2 (5 bases each). V was cut by 2 bases and J by 5 bases, with 13 bases left in between. CDR3 length: 14 residues. The V gene's germline CDR1 is MGHRA and CDR2 YSYEKL. The CDR3: CASSQPGRLDEQYF. The CDR3 bases are TGCGCCAGCAGCCAACCGGGACGGCTCGACGAGCAGTACTTC.

Written as DNA, the CDR3 is TGTGCCAGTAGTATTCTTTATAGCAATCAGCCCCAGCATTTT. Residues: CASSILYSNQPQHF. The chain employs TRBV19 and TRBJ1-5; D gene unclear. This CDR3 region has 14 residues. The germline V and J ends were trimmed by 3 bases and 0 bases, with 6 bases remaining between them. Germline values: CDR1 LNHDA, CDR2 SQIVND (reference sequence).

This sequence joins TRBV2 and TRBJ2-1, with a possible D match to TRBD2 (5 bases). CDR3 length: 11 residues. The germline V gene encodes CDR1 SNHLY and CDR2 FYNNEI. Trimming took off 6 bases at V and 9 bases at J, with 9 bases between the two ends. For the CDR3, the DNA is TGTGCCAGCAGGACGCGGGTTGAGCAGTTCTTC. Translated, it gives CASRTRVEQFF.

CDR3 sequence reads: CASSSSFRSDNEQFF. The CDR3 coding sequence is TGCGCCAGCAGCTCTTCTTTTCGCTCTGACAATGAGCAGTTCTTC. V gene TRBV4-3 combines with J gene TRBJ2-1; no firm D call. The V gene lost 5 bases and the J gene lost 5 bases, with 16 bases spanning the gap. This CDR3 comprises 15 residues. CDR1 is LGHNA and CDR2 is YSLEER in the germline V gene.

This chain joins TRBV7-8 and TRBJ1-5; 7 bases are shared with TRBD1. This CDR3 contains 15 residues. CDR1 and CDR2 (germline): SGHVS, FQNEAQ. The J segment lost 4 bases and the V segment lost 3 bases, leaving 6 bases of the junction unmatched. The CDR3, as DNA: TGTGCCAGCAGCTTCGGACAGGAAGGGAATCAGCCCCAGCATTTT. Translated: CASSFGQEGNQPQHF.

This chain joins TRBV5-5 and TRBJ1-2; D perhaps matches TRBD1 (6 bases). Germline V gene data show CDR1 as SGHKS and CDR2 as YYEKEE (reference sequence). The CDR3 has 16 residues. V dropped 4 bases and J dropped 4 bases, with 20 bases sitting between them. CDR3 protein: CASSLAPGQTIYGYTF. DNA for the CDR3: TGTGCCAGCAGCCTAGCCCCGGGACAAACCATCTATGGCTACACCTTC.

The gene calls are TRBV5-4 and TRBJ1-1; D call uncertain. Germline CDR1 and CDR2: SGHNT and YYREEE (reference sequence). The CDR3 loop spans 15 amino acids. With 5 bases removed from V and 1 base from J, the gap between germline ends came to 15 bases. The CDR3 sequence is CASRGGIVGNTEAFF. The CDR3 nucleotides read TGTGCCAGCAGGGGCGGTATAGTCGGGAACACTGAAGCTTTCTTT.

The rearrangement joins TRBV7-9 to TRBJ2-1; TRBD2 matches at 12 bases. The CDR3 consists of 16 residues. Germline V lookup: CDR1 SEHNR, CDR2 FQNEAQ (reference sequence). V trimming: 8 bases; J trimming: 8 bases; junction bases outside the gene matches: 13. The CDR3 DNA reads as TGTGCCAGCCGCCCATCGAGGCTAGCGGGAGGGCATGAGCAGTTCTTC. This codes for CASRPSRLAGGHEQFF.

Points on this clone: Sequence at one end of the junction differs from germline and may be a read error. The CDR3 DNA reads as TGTGCTAGCAGCTTAGTGCTGTCAGGGGGTGAGCAGTTCTTC. It specifies CASSLVLSGGEQFF. The J gene is TRBJ2-1, the V gene TRBV7-7; 7 nucleotides align to TRBD1. Germline CDR1 SSHAT, CDR2 FNYEAQ (reference sequence). CDR3 length: 14 residues.

V gene TRBV29-1 combines with J gene TRBJ2-1, with TRBD1 matching over 10 bases. The ends lost 1 base at V and 4 bases at J; junction bases unmatched: 16. CDR3 length: 19 residues. Germline values: CDR1 SQVTM, CDR2 ANQGSEA. CDR3 amino acids: CSVEVGGQGIGAPYNEQFF. As DNA, the CDR3 is TGCAGCGTTGAAGTAGGGGGACAGGGGATAGGCGCACCTTACAATGAGCAGTTCTTC.

This clone has only one observation. This sequence joins TRBV6-6 and TRBJ2-7; D may correspond to TRBD1 or TRBD2 (5 bases each). The germline V gene has CDR1 MNHNY and CDR2 SVGAGI (reference sequence). This CDR3 has 15 amino acids. V dropped 7 bases and J dropped 4 bases, with 20 bases sitting between them. The CDR3 here is CASMGVTHDTYEQYF. CDR3 in DNA: TGTGCCAGCATGGGGGTCACACACGATACTTACGAGCAGTACTTC.

This chain links TRBV7-9 with TRBJ1-1; 7 nucleotides align to TRBD1. CDR1 SEHNR and CDR2 FQNEAQ come from the germline V gene (reference sequence). The V segment lost 5 bases and the J segment 4 bases; nucleotides outside the gene matches: 4. This CDR3 is 13 amino acids long. The DNA of the CDR3 is TGTGCCAGCAGCCGAGGGACAGCCACTGAAGCTTTCTTT. This codes for CASSRGTATEAFF.

This rearrangement joins TRBV29-1 to TRBJ2-7, with D possibly TRBD1 on 6 matching bases. CDR1 and CDR2 from the germline V gene are SQVTM and ANQGSEA. V lost 7 bases and J lost 1, with 14 bases in between. The CDR3 runs to 13 residues. The CDR3 nucleotides are TGCAGCGCCGCCCCCAGGGGTTCCTACGAGCAGTACTTC. It yields the protein CSAAPRGSYEQYF.

The rearrangement uses TRBV27 and TRBJ2-7, with 8 bases that match TRBD1. With 6 bases clipped from V and 1 base from J, the junction kept 8 bases outside the gene matches. Germline CDR1 reads MNHEY; CDR2 reads SMNVEV (reference sequence). This CDR3 has 15 amino acids. This CDR3 reads CASRDGTGGSYEQYF. The DNA for the CDR3 is TGTGCCAGCAGAGACGGGACAGGTGGTTCCTACGAGCAGTACTTC.

The chain links TRBV4-1 to TRBJ2-7; D perhaps matches TRBD1 (6 bases). Trimming removed 4 bases from V and 3 bases from J, with 16 bases in between. This CDR3 spans 15 amino acids. Germline-derived CDR1 and CDR2 are MGHRA and YSYEKL. The CDR3, as DNA: TGCGCCAGCAGCCCCTTCTCTGACAGGAGCTACGAGCAGTACTTC. Its protein is CASSPFSDRSYEQYF.

This clone was observed a single time. Other nucleotide sequences in the sample specify the same CDR3. The V and J genes are TRBV11-2 and TRBJ2-1, with TRBD2 as a possible D gene (5 bases). V was trimmed by 5 bases and J by 0 bases, leaving 11 bases between them. The CDR3 contains 15 residues. In germline, CDR1 is SGHAT, CDR2 FQNNGV. In DNA, the CDR3 is TGTGCCAGCAGCCCCCAAGGGAGCTCCTACAATGAGCAGTTCTTC. Amino acid sequence: CASSPQGSSYNEQFF.

The chain has TRBV2 and TRBJ2-1; 11 bases are shared with TRBD2. The CDR3 totals 19 residues. V lost 4 bases, J lost 3 bases, and 14 bases stayed unmatched. Germline-derived CDR1 and CDR2 are SNHLY and FYNNEI. The CDR3 nucleotides read TGTGCCAGCAGTGTCTCCGGGACTAGCGGAACAAACGGCTACAATGAGCAGTTCTTC. Residues: CASSVSGTSGTNGYNEQFF.

A single count supports this clone. The chain is built from TRBV27 and TRBJ2-7; 8 nucleotides match TRBD2. The CDR3 sequence is 15 residues long. Germline CDR1 reads MNHEY; CDR2 reads SMNVEV (reference sequence). V lost 5 bases, J lost 0 bases, and 6 bases stayed unmatched. In nucleotides, the CDR3 is TGTGCCAGCAGTCCCCAGGGACTAGGCTCCTACGAGCAGTACTTC. The encoded protein is CASSPQGLGSYEQYF.

The chain uses TRBV25-1 and TRBJ2-5; no definite D call. This CDR3 spans 14 amino acids. Trimming removed 0 bases from V and 1 base from J, with 6 bases in between. The V gene's germline CDR1 is MGHDK and CDR2 SYGVNS. The CDR3 DNA reads as TGTGCCAGCAGTGAATATGGGTTCCAAGAGACCCAGTACTTC. Protein sequence: CASSEYGFQETQYF. The whole variable domain, remainder taken from reference TRBV25-1 and TRBJ2-5, is EADIYQTPRYLVIGTGKKITLECSQTMGHDKMYWYQQDPGMELHLIHYSYGVNSTEKGDLSSESTVSRIRTEHFPLTLESARPSHTSQYLCASSEYGFQETQYFGPGTRLLVL.

This chain uses TRBV2 with TRBJ2-5; tentative D call: TRBD1 (6 bases). The CDR3 has 12 amino acids. V lost 6 bases to trimming and J lost 4 bases, with 9 bases between them. The germline CDR1 and CDR2 sequences are SNHLY and FYNNEI. The CDR3 sequence is CASSGQTETQYF. CDR3 DNA: TGTGCCAGCAGCGGACAGACAGAGACCCAGTACTTC.

The count of this clone is one. The chain is built from TRBV7-9 and TRBJ2-7; TRBD1 matches 7 bases. The CDR3 consists of 13 residues. Trimming removed 6 bases from V and 3 bases from J; junction bases left unmatched: 5. The germline V gene has CDR1 SEHNR and CDR2 FQNEAQ (reference sequence). CDR3 in amino acids: CASSGPGGYEQYF. The CDR3 nucleotides are TGTGCCAGCAGTGGTCCAGGGGGCTACGAGCAGTACTTC.

This rearrangement joins TRBV30 to TRBJ1-5; D ambiguous. The CDR3 contains 12 residues. From germline, CDR1 is GTSNPN and CDR2 SVGIG (reference sequence). V lost 3 bases and J lost 6, with 9 bases in between. CDR3 bases: TGTGCCTGGAGCAAGGGCAGTCAGCCCCAGCATTTT. This encodes CAWSKGSQPQHF. Using reference TRBV30 and TRBJ1-5 for the parts outside the CDR3, the full variable domain is SQTIHQWPATLVQPVGSPLSLECTVEGTSNPNLYWYRQAAGRGLQLLFYSVGIGQISSEVPQNLSASRPQDRQFILSSKKLLLSDSGFYLCAWSKGSQPQHFGDGTRLSIL.